The rows below give T cell receptor beta chains drawn from one sample of a study of blood T cell repertoires in COVID-19. Repertoires were generated with immunoSEQ multiplex PCR, while TCRdb's copy carries only in-frame clones and drops some. The sample consists of 90,000 to 120,000 clones, approximately 83% of them appearing once. Sequences were obtained from peripheral blood. The receptors shown here come from an older woman with acute or convalescent COVID-19. CDR3s include the opening cysteine and the closing phenylalanine or tryptophan. A D gene is named only where the DNA matches it firmly. Clone size is stated in some rows and not others, as once, few, many or a class when expanded.

CDR3 DNA | CDR3 protein | V gene | clone size | D gene | J gene
TGCGCCAGCAGCCAAGATCTTGGGTTAGGGGGCCAGCCCCAGCATTTT | CASSQDLGLGGQPQHF | TRBV4-1 | once | TRBD1 | TRBJ1-5
TGTGCCAGCAGCGTGGCCAGTAATCAGCCCCAGCATTTT | CASSVASNQPQHF | TRBV7-8 | NA | NA | TRBJ1-5
TGTGCCAGCTCACCACAGCCGCCGGGAACAGGGGGTACCGGGGAGCTGTTTTTT | CASSPQPPGTGGTGELFF | TRBV18 | NA | TRBD1 | TRBJ2-2
TGTGCTAGTGGTTTGGGACAGGGGGCGCGGGGCACAGATACGCAGTATTTT | CASGLGQGARGTDTQYF | TRBV12-5 | NA | TRBD1 | TRBJ2-3
TGTGCCAGCAGCCAAGATGCAGTAGCCAAAAACATTCAGTACTTC | CASSQDAVAKNIQYF | TRBV3-1/TRBV3-2 | NA | NA | TRBJ2-4
TGTGCCAGTAGTATGGTCTTTGGGGCAGGCGAGCAGTACTTC | CASSMVFGAGEQYF | TRBV19 | NA | NA | TRBJ2-7
TGTGCCAGCAGCTTGGTCGGACAGGGCCCAAGGTCACCCCTCCACTTT | CASSLVGQGPRSPLHF | TRBV5-4 | NA | TRBD1 | TRBJ1-6
TGTGCCAGCAGTTTGACTAGCGGGAAACAGTACTTC | CASSLTSGKQYF | TRBV28 | NA | TRBD2 | TRBJ2-5
TGTGCCAGCAGCCAAGGGGGACAGAATAATTCACCCCTCCACTTT | CASSQGGQNNSPLHF | TRBV3-1/TRBV3-2 | once | TRBD1 | TRBJ1-6
TGTGCCAGCTCACCGTTACTCACAGATACGCAGTATTTT | CASSPLLTDTQYF | TRBV18 | NA | NA | TRBJ2-3
TGCGCCAGCAGCTTGGGCGTTAATGAGGCGAGCGGGAGGGCCGGATTAGATACGCAGTATTTT | CASSLGVNEASGRAGLDTQYF | TRBV5-1 | NA | TRBD2 | TRBJ2-3